This T cell receptor (beta chain) is drawn from a study of blood T cell repertoires in COVID-19. Background on the study: Both acute and convalescent COVID-19 samples were obtained from the United States, Italy and Spain. The analysed material was cDNA or gDNA that came from T cells, B-cell-depleted T cells, or PBMCs.

Original methodology: Amplification of reference gene primers provided the estimated nucleated cell counts. Measured with immunoSEQ multiplex PCR; TCRdb has only the in-frame clones, and not every one. The V and J calls and clone size were taken over from that table, and D and trimming were inferred from the DNA. The table has some 90,000 clones, 81% seen once. The length of the CDR3 is 17 residues. V was clipped by 2 bases and J by 1 base, with 18 bases between them. CDR1 is ENHRY, CDR2 SYGVKD, per germline. Sample: peripheral blood. V is TRBV10-3 and J is TRBJ2-7; the D gene is possibly TRBD2 (6 bases). The receptor was derived from a man between 60 and 75 years old with acute or convalescent COVID-19. CDR3 protein: CAISEKPGWAGSYEQYF. The DNA for the CDR3 is TGTGCCATCAGTGAGAAACCAGGGTGGGCGGGATCCTACGAGCAGTACTTC.